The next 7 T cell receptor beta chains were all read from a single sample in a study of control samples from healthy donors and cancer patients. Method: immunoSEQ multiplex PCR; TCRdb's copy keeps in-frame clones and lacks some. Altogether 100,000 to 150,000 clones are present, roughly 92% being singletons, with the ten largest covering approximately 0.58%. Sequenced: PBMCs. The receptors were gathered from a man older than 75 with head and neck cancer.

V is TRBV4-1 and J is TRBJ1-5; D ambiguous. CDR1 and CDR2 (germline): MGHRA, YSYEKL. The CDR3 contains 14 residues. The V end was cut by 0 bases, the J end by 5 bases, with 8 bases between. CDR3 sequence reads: CASSQDTGYQPQHF. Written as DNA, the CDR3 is TGCGCCAGCAGCCAAGATACGGGGTATCAGCCCCAGCATTTT.

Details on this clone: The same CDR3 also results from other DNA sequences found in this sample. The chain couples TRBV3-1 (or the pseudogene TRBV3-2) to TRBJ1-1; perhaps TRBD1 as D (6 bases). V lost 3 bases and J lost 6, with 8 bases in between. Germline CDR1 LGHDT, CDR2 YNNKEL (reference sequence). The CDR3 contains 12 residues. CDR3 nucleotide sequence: TGTGCCAGCAGCCAGGGGGGCGCTGAAGCTTTCTTT. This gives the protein CASSQGGAEAFF.

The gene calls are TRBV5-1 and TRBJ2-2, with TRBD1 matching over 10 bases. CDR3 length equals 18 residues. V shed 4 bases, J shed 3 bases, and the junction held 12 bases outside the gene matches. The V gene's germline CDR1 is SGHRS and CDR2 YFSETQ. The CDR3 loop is CASSPRDRGSLHTGELFF. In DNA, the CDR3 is TGCGCCAGCAGCCCACGGGACAGGGGCTCTCTTCACACCGGGGAGCTGTTTTTT.

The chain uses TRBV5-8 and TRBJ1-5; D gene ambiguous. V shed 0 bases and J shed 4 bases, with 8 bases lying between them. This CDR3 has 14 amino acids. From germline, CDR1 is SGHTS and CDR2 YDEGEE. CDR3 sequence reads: CASSLGLINQPQHF. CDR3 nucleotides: TGTGCCAGCAGCTTGGGACTGATTAATCAGCCCCAGCATTTT.

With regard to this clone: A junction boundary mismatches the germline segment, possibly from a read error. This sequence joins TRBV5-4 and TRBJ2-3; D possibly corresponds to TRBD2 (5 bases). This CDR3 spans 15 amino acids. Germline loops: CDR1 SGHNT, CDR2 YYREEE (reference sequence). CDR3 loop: CVSSLGGSSTDTQYF. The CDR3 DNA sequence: TGTGTCAGCAGCTTGGGCGGGTCCTCCACAGATACGCAGTATTTT.

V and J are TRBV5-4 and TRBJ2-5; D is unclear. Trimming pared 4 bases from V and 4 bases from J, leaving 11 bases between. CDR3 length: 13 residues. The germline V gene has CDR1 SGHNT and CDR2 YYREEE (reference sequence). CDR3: CASSPVRAETQYF. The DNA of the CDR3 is TGTGCCAGCAGCCCGGTCCGGGCAGAGACCCAGTACTTC.

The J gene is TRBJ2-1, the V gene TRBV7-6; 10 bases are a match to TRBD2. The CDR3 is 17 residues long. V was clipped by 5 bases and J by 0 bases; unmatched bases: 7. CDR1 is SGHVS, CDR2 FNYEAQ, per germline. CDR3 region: CASSLGLAHSSYNEQFF. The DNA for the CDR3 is TGTGCCAGCAGCCTGGGACTAGCGCATAGCTCCTACAATGAGCAGTTCTTC.